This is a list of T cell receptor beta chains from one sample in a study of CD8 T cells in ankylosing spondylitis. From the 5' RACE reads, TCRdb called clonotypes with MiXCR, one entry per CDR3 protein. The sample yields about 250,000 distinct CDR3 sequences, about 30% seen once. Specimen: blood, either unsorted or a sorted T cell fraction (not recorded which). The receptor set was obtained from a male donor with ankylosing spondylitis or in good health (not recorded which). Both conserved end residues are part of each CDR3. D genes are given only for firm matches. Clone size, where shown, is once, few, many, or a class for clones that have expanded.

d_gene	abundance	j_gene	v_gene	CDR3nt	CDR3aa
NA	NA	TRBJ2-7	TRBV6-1	TGTGCCAGCAGTGAAATTGTGTCAGGGAGCTCCTACGAGCAGTACTTC	CASSEIVSGSSYEQYF
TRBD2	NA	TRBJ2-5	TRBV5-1	TGCGCCAGCAGCCCGGGAGGCGGAGAGACCCAGTACTTC	CASSPGGGETQYF
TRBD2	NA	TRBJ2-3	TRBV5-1	TGCGCCAGCAGCCCCGGACTAGCGGGGGCCTTACACACAGATACGCAGTATTTT	CASSPGLAGALHTDTQYF
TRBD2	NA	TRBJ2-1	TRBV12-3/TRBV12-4	TGTGCCAGCAGCCGGACTAGCGGACTCTATAAGAATGAGCAGTTCTTC	CASSRTSGLYKNEQFF
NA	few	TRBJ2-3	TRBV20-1	TGCAGTGCGCCCCCGGGGGGCACAGATACGCAGTATTTT	CSAPPGGTDTQYF
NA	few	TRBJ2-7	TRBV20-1	TGCAGCTACGACAGGACAAACTCCTACGAGCAGTACTTC	CSYDRTNSYEQYF
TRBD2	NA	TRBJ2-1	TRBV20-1	TGCAGTGCTAGAGAGACGACTAGCGGTACCTACAATGAGCAGTTCTTC	CSARETTSGTYNEQFF
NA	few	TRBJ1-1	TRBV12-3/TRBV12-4	TGTGCCAGCAGTTTATCTGGTGAGGACACTGAAGCTTTCTTT	CASSLSGEDTEAFF
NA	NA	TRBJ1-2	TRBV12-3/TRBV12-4	TGTGCCAGCCGCCCCGGGGGTCGGGGCTATGGCTACACCTTC	CASRPGGRGYGYTF
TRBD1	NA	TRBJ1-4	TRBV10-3	TGTGCCATCAGTGACGGGACAGGGCGAGAAAAACTGTTTTTT	CAISDGTGREKLFF
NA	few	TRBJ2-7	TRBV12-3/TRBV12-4	TGTGCCAGCAGTTTAGTCCAGGGTGACGAGCAGTACTTC	CASSLVQGDEQYF
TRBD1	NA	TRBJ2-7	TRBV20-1	TGCAGTGTGAGGGACAGCTTCTCCTACGAGCAGTACTTC	CSVRDSFSYEQYF
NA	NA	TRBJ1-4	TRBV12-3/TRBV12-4	TGTGCCAGCAGTTCCACGACGGTCGGGGAAAAACTGTTTTTT	CASSSTTVGEKLFF
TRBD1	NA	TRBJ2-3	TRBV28	TGTGCCAGCAGTACCGGGACAGAAACGCAGTATTTT	CASSTGTETQYF
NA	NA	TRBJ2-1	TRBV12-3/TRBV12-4	TGTGCCAGCAGTTTAGTTGTTAACAATGAGCAGTTCTTC	CASSLVVNNEQFF
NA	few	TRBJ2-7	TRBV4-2	TGTGCCAGCAGCCAAGATTTGGGGGGAGGGACACTCTCGGAGTACTTC	CASSQDLGGGTLSEYF
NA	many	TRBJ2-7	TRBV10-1	TGCGCCAGCAGTGAGTCCGCAGCCCTCTACGAGCAGTACTTC	CASSESAALYEQYF
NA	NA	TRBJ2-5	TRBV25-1	TGTGCCAGCAGTGACCCCAGGGGATTGGGGCAAGAGACCCAGTACTTC	CASSDPRGLGQETQYF
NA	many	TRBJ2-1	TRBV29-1	TGCAGCGTTGAGGGGACTGACTACAATGAGCAGTTCTTC	CSVEGTDYNEQFF
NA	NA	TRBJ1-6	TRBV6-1	TGTGCCAGCACGGGCAGAAATAATTCACCCCTCCACTTT	CASTGRNNSPLHF
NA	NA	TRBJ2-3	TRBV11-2	TGTGCCAGCAGCCCTGACCGTGGGACTCTCGGTACAGATACGCAGTATTTT	CASSPDRGTLGTDTQYF
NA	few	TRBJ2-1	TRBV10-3	TGTGCCATCAGTGAGCCAGGTGGAGGGTCCTACAATGAGCAGTTCTTC	CAISEPGGGSYNEQFF
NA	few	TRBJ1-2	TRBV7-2	TGTGCCAGCAGCTTAACTTACCGGAGGGCCTATGGCTACACCTTC	CASSLTYRRAYGYTF
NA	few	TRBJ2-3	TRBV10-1	TGCGCCAGCAGTGACGCTTCGGGGACGCAGTATTTT	CASSDASGTQYF
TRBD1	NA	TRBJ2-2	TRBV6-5	TGTGTCAGCAGTTACTCGATTGGGACAGTTAACACCGGGGAGCTGTTTTTT	CVSSYSIGTVNTGELFF
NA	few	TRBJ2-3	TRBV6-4	TGTGCCAGCAGTGACTCTCCCAGGGGCGCAGATACGCAGTATTTT	CASSDSPRGADTQYF
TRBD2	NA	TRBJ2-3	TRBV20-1	TGCCGGGGGACTAGCGGGGGGGCCACAGATACGCAGTATTTT	CRGTSGGATDTQYF
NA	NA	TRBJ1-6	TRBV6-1	TGTGCCAGCAGTAAACAGGGAGGGTCCTCACCCCTCCACTTT	CASSKQGGSSPLHF
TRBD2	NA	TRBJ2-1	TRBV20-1	TGCAGTGCTAGACATCTAATGCGGGGGGCCTACAATGAGCAGTTCTTC	CSARHLMRGAYNEQFF
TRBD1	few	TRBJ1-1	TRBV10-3	TGTGCCATCACCAAGGGACAGGGGAACACTGAAGCTTTCTTT	CAITKGQGNTEAFF
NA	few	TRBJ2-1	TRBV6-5	TGTGCCAGCAGTTCCGGGACCTACAATGAGCAGTTCTTC	CASSSGTYNEQFF
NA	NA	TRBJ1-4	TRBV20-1	TGCAGTGCTCAAGCCACATACAATAATGAAAAACTGTTTTTT	CSAQATYNNEKLFF
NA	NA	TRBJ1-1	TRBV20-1	TGCAGTGCTAATGAGGAGGTTTTGAACACTGAAGCTTTCTTT	CSANEEVLNTEAFF
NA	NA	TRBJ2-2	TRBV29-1	TGCAGCGTCGCCGGGAGAGACACCGGGGAGCTGTTTTTT	CSVAGRDTGELFF
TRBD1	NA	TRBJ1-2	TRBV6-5	TGTGCCAGCAGTTACGGGGGACAGGGCGGCTATGGCTACACCTTC	CASSYGGQGGYGYTF
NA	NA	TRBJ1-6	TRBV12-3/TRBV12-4	TGTGCCACGTCTAGGGTCGGCAATTCACCCCTCCACTTT	CATSRVGNSPLHF
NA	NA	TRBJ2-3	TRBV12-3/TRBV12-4	TGTGCCAGCAGTTTTTCCTTCTTGGTTCATACGCAGTATTTT	CASSFSFLVHTQYF
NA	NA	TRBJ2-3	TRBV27	TGTGCCAGCAGTCTTTGGGCCCGGGGAGGCACAGATACGCAGTATTTT	CASSLWARGGTDTQYF
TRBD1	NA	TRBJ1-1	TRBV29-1	TGCAGCGCCTGGACAGGGAAGACTGAAGCTTTCTTT	CSAWTGKTEAFF
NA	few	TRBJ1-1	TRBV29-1	TGCAGCGGTTTGATTCAAAACACTGAAGCTTTCTTT	CSGLIQNTEAFF
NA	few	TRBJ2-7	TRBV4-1	TGCGCCAGCAGCCAAGTAACGGGGGTCCCTTACGAGCAGTACTTC	CASSQVTGVPYEQYF
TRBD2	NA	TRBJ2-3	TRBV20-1	TGCAGTGCTAGAGTCGGGGGGGTCTCGACAGATACGCAGTATTTT	CSARVGGVSTDTQYF
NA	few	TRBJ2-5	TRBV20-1	TGCAGTGCTAGAGTTCCGCTAGACGGAGAGACCCAGTACTTC	CSARVPLDGETQYF
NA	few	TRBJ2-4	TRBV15	TGTGCCACCAGCAACTTGCGGAACATTCAGTACTTC	CATSNLRNIQYF
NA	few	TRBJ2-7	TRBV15	TGTGCCACCAGCCTAGGACTTAAGGGTTACGAGCAGTACTTC	CATSLGLKGYEQYF
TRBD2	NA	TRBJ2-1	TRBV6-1	TGTGCCAGCAGTGAAGCTATGACTAGCGCCCCTCTCAAGTTCTTC	CASSEAMTSAPLKFF
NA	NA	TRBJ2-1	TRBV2	TGTGCCAGCAGTGGAGGGGGGAGCTCCTACAATGAGCAGTTCTTC	CASSGGGSSYNEQFF
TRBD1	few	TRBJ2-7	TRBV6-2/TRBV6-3	TGTGCCAGCAGTTACGGGGACAGGGAATCCTACGAGCAGTACTTC	CASSYGDRESYEQYF
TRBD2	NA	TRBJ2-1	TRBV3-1	TGTGCCAGCAGCCAAGTGGGGCCTAGCGGCGGTGAGCAGTTCTTC	CASSQVGPSGGEQFF
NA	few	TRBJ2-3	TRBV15	TGTGCCACCAGCAGATCCGTCACAGATACGCAGTATTTT	CATSRSVTDTQYF
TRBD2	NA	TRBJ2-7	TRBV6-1	TGTGCCAGCAGCGGACACCTACCGGGGGGGAGCTCCTACGAGCAGTACTTC	CASSGHLPGGSSYEQYF
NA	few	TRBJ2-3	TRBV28	TGTGCCAGCAGTTCCCTTAGACAGGATACGCAGTATTTT	CASSSLRQDTQYF
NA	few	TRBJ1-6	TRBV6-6	TGTGCCAGCGCAGGGGCTGATTCACCCCTCCACTTT	CASAGADSPLHF